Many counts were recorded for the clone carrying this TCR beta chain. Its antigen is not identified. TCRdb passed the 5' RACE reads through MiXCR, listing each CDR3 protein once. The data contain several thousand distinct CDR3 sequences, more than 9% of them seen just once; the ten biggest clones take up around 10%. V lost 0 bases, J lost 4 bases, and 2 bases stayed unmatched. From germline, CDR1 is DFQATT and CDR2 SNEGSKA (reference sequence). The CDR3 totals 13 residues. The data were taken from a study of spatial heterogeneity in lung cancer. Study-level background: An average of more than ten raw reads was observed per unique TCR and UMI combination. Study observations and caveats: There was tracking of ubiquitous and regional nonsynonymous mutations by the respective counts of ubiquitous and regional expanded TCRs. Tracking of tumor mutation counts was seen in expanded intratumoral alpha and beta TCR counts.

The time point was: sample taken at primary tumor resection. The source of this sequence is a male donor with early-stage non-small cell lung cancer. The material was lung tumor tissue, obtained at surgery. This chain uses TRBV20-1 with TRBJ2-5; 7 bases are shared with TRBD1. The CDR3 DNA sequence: TGCAGTGCTAGAGAAGGGGGCAGAGAGACCCAGTACTTC. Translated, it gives CSAREGGRETQYF.